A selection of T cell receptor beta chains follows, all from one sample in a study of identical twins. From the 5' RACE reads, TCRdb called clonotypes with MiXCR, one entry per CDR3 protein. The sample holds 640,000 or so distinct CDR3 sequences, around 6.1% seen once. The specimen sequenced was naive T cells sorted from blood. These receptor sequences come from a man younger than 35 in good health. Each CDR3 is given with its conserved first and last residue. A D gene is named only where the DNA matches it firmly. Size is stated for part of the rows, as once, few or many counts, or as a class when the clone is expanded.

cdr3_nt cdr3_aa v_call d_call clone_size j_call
TGTGCCAGCAGCCGAGACAGGGTTGATGACATTCAGTACTTC CASSRDRVDDIQYF TRBV5-6 TRBD1 many TRBJ2-4
TGTGCCAGCAGTTTATCGGTACAGGGGAGCTCCTACGAGCAGTACTTC CASSLSVQGSSYEQYF TRBV27 TRBD1 few TRBJ2-7
TGTGCCAGCAGTTCGTCAGTGGCGGGCATTGAGACCCAGTACTTC CASSSSVAGIETQYF TRBV27 NA few TRBJ2-5
TGTGCCAGCAGCCCTTCGACGACCTACGAGCAGTACTTC CASSPSTTYEQYF TRBV7-9 NA many TRBJ2-7
TGCAGTGCTACCGGGACTAGCGTTTCCACAGATACGCAGTATTTT CSATGTSVSTDTQYF TRBV20-1 TRBD2 many TRBJ2-3
TGTGCCAGCAGTTTTCTGGGGGCGGACGAGCAGTACTTC CASSFLGADEQYF TRBV27 NA few TRBJ2-7
TGCGCCAGCAGTCGCGGGACAGGAGAGACCCAGTACTTC CASSRGTGETQYF TRBV4-1 TRBD1 many TRBJ2-5
TGTGCCAGCAGCTTAAACAGGGATTCTCGGAACGAGCAGTACTTC CASSLNRDSRNEQYF TRBV7-2 NA NA TRBJ2-7
TGCAGCGCGCGGCCGGGAGGAACCGCCGAGCAGTACTTC CSARPGGTAEQYF TRBV29-1 TRBD2 few TRBJ2-7
TGTGCCAGCAGCTTAGTTGGTAGCGGGAGTGGTTATGAGCAGTTCTTC CASSLVGSGSGYEQFF TRBV11-2 TRBD2 many TRBJ2-1
TGTGCCACCAGCAGATACAGGGGAAGCACCGGGGAGCTGTTTTTT CATSRYRGSTGELFF TRBV15 TRBD1 many TRBJ2-2
TGTGCCTTTGAAGCGGGAGCCCTCTCCTACGAGCAGTACTTC CAFEAGALSYEQYF TRBV30 TRBD2 NA TRBJ2-7
TGTGCCAGTAGCGACAGGCCCCGGGAGACCCAGTACTTC CASSDRPRETQYF TRBV19 NA few TRBJ2-5
TGCGCCAGCAGGATGACAAGCGGGACCGGATGGGAGACCCAGTACTTC CASRMTSGTGWETQYF TRBV10-2 TRBD2 few TRBJ2-5
TGTGCCATCGGAGGGACAGGGATTTACGAGCAGTACTTC CAIGGTGIYEQYF TRBV10-3 TRBD1 many TRBJ2-7
TGTGCCAGCAGTTACTCGCGGGTTGGCACTGGGGCCAACGTCCTGACTTTC CASSYSRVGTGANVLTF TRBV6-5 NA many TRBJ2-6